This T cell receptor (beta chain) was found in a study of Graves' ophthalmopathy and Graves' hyperthyroidism. Amplified material comprised TCR beta CDR3 regions derived from RNA transcripts. HTBI primers were used in a first-round RT-PCR, which preceded a second-round multiplex PCR. TCRdb recomputed calls from the multiplex PCR reads with MiXCR, one row per CDR3 protein. Here the sample spans about 660,000 distinct CDR3 sequences, 35% to 45% being singletons. CDR1 is SEHNR and CDR2 is FQNEAQ in the germline V gene (reference sequence). With 4 bases removed from V and 5 bases from J, the gap between germline ends came to 8 bases. The CDR3 covers 12 residues. General study findings and limits: It was with roughly 71% sensitivity and about 72% specificity that the model predicted ophthalmopathy progression. In blood, most expanded thyroid clonotypes above 0.001 frequency were also detected. Researchers report that a 13-signature model separated ophthalmopathy from stable hyperthyroidism, posting about 87% sensitivity and roughly 81% specificity.

This clonotype has a count of ten or more. What it binds is unknown. The source of this sequence is an adult man with Graves' ophthalmopathy. Material for sequencing was peripheral blood. The chain employs TRBV7-9 and TRBJ1-1; D ambiguous. The CDR3 protein is CASSWTGTEAFF. In nucleotides, the CDR3 is TGTGCCAGCAGCTGGACTGGTACTGAAGCTTTCTTT.